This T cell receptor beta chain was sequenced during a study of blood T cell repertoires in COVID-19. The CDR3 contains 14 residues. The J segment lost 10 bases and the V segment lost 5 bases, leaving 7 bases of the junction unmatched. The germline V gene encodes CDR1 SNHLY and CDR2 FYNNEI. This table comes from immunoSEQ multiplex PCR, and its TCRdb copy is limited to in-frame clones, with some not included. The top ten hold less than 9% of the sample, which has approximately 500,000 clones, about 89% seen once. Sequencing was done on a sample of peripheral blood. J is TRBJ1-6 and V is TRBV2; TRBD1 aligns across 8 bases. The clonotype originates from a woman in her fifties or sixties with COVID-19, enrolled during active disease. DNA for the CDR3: TGTGCCAGCAGTTCGGACAGGGCAGGCTCACCCCTCCACTTT. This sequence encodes CASSSDRAGSPLHF.